This T cell receptor beta chain was found in a study of blood T cell repertoires in COVID-19. Overall study context: Material from acute and convalescent COVID-19 was sourced from the United States, Italy and Spain.

Deletions cut 2 bases from V and 9 bases from J, with 17 bases between. CDR1 and CDR2 from the germline V gene are PRHDT and FYEKMQ (reference sequence). The CDR3 has 15 residues. Source study methods: Reference gene primers were amplified, and this amplification served to estimate nucleated cell counts. Here immunoSEQ multiplex PCR was the method, and the copy in TCRdb shows in-frame clones only, minus some. The V and J calls and clone size come from that table; D and trimming were worked out from the DNA. The sample lists approximately 35,000 clones; about 89% were seen once. The TCR comes from a human donor with active COVID-19. The donor label of this sample is uncertain. The rearrangement links TRBV13 to TRBJ2-1, with D perhaps matching TRBD2 (6 bases). Sequencing was performed on peripheral blood. The CDR3 sequence is CASSLRRAAKGEQFF. CDR3 nucleotide sequence: TGTGCCAGCAGCTTAAGGAGGGCGGCGAAAGGTGAGCAGTTCTTC.